This T cell receptor (beta chain) appears in the sequencing data of a study of CD8 T cells in ankylosing spondylitis. This clonotype appeared many times. Its target is unknown. One entry per CDR3 protein, called by TCRdb with MiXCR from the 5' RACE reads. The data hold around 770,000 distinct CDR3 sequences, with 12% observed a single time. Regarding the study as a whole: Characteristic of ankylosing spondylitis blood, it appeared, was a TCR beta motif comprising fewer than 10 highly homologous variants.

The CDR3 runs 14 residues. V gave up 8 bases and J gave up 8 bases; unmatched junction bases: 12. CDR1 and CDR2 from the germline V gene are SQVTM and ANQGSEA. This receptor was identified in a male donor with ankylosing spondylitis. Sample: blood, either unsorted or a sorted T cell fraction (not recorded which). This sequence joins TRBV29-1 and TRBJ2-1; 10 bases align to TRBD1. CDR3: CSSGGQGFADEQFF. CDR3 nucleotide sequence: TGCAGCTCTGGGGGACAGGGGTTCGCGGATGAGCAGTTCTTC.